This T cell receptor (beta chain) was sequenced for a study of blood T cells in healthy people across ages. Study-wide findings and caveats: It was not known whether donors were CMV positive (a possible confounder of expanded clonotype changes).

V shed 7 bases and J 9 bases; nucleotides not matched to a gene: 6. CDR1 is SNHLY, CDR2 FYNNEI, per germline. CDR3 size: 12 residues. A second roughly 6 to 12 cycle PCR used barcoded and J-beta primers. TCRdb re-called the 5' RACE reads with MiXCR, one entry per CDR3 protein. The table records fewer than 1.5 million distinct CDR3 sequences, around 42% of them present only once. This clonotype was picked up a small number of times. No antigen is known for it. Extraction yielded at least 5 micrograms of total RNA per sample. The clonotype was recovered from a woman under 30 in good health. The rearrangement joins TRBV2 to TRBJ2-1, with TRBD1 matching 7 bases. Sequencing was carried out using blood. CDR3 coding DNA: TGTGCCAGCATACAGGGGTCCGGTGAGCAGTTCTTC. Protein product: CASIQGSGEQFF.